The entry that follows covers one TCR beta chain sequence. This clonotype was counted at least ten times. Its antigen is not yet known. Base qualities are not provided; no much larger clone lies one nucleotide away. This specimen's time point label, per the study, means: newly diagnosed GD, antithyroid drugs for less than 3 months. RNA was extracted from PBMCs in TRIzol for both TCR sequencing and RNA sequencing. The diagnosis of Graves' disease was made according to American Thyroid Association guidelines. Patients were recruited from an endocrinology department in Xi'an, China. Each patient gave 8.5 to 9.5 milliliters of peripheral blood, collected in an EDTA anticoagulant tube. Ficoll Paque Plus density gradient separation was used to isolate PBMCs, and no further T cell sorting was performed. An Agilent 2100 Bioanalyzer and agarose gel were used to check RNA quality, while a NanoDrop 2000 measured RNA concentration.

Library method: multiplex PCR. For sequencing, an Illumina HiSeq 4000 was employed. iRepertoire HTBI primers and Arm-PCR amplification of CDR3 regions were used to construct TCR beta libraries. Before sequencing, the PCR products underwent gel purification. Per the source publication's procedure: Across samples, approximately 68 TRBV and 13 to 15 TRBJ segments were identified and used for gene usage analysis of CDR3 amino acid clonotypes. COPE and FqMerger were used to merge filtered high-quality paired reads into contigs. BLAST was used to align contigs to IMGT TRBV, TRBD and TRBJ reference genes, and CDR3 was defined according to IMGT. Clonotypes above 0.1% frequency were classified as highly expanded clones. Repertoire diversity was measured by Shannon entropy, and V-J evenness by the Gini coefficient. A clonotype found in more than one individual was treated as public. TCRdb reanalyzed the raw reads on its own, using fastp at Q25 for trimming and MiXCR for clone calling, and kept in-frame beta chains. Here each entry gathers all rows of one CDR3 protein and keeps the most common genes and DNA. The V and J calls shown here were made by TCRdb, not taken from the authors' results. This sample is represented by roughly 530,000 distinct CDR3 sequences; about 16% of them were singletons. 20% to 25% of the sample is taken by the ten largest.

These data are taken from a study of regulatory T cells in long-lasting Graves disease (dated by TCRdb to 2020 to 2023). Background on the whole study: Antithyroid drugs had been taken for less than 3 months by newly diagnosed Graves' disease patients. This study used TCR sequencing and RNA sequencing of peripheral blood to compare persistent Graves' disease patients against newly diagnosed Graves' disease patients. A total of about 35 samples underwent TCR sequencing, from about 13 patients with persistent Graves' disease and 20 or so patients with newly diagnosed Graves' disease. The study was registered as a clinical trial and conducted in China. General study outcomes and caveats: Because the primary lesion, thyroid tissue, could not be accessed, the study looked at peripheral blood alone. TRBV28, TRBJ1-2 and TRBJ2-5 were preferentially used in persistent disease, while TRBV20-1 and TRBJ2-1 were favored in newly diagnosed disease. Patients with persistent disease shared more public clonotypes (about 2,500) than newly diagnosed patients did (about 970). Only the TCR beta chain was sequenced and analyzed. Compared with newly diagnosed patients, patients with persistent Graves' disease had lower TCR Shannon entropy and fewer highly expanded clones, which suggests clonal expansion. As a limitation, the authors acknowledged that the small sample size may reduce accuracy.

The CDR3 runs 13 residues from the cysteine to the phenylalanine. Just the 39-base CDR3 DNA is kept, in frame starting at base 1. Trimming takes 3 bases from V and 2 bases from J, and the germline ends sit 10 bases apart. The germline V gene (reference sequence) provides CDR1 DFQATT and CDR2 SNEGSKA. These data also featured in a second study, about T cells in Graves' hyperthyroidism and ophthalmopathy. Looking at the second paper: Graves' hyperthyroidism was defined as stable when no progression to ophthalmopathy occurred over 18 months of follow-up. Hyperthyroidism patients were newly diagnosed, had a disease duration of under 2 months, and were aged 18 to 65 years. Patients with uncontrolled infections, other autoimmune diseases, pregnancy or lactation were excluded. Diagnoses were based on clinical symptoms, serum thyroxine and TRAb, thyroid ultrasound and orbital computed tomography. For the first round of RT-PCR on the TCR CDR3, the HTBI primer set was used together with the Qiagen OneStep RT-PCR kit. Most expanded thyroid clonotypes (frequency above 0.001) were also found in blood, which suggests that blood repertoires may mirror thyroid immune responses. A 13 V-J signature model separated ophthalmopathy from stable hyperthyroidism, with 87.88% sensitivity and about 81% specificity in cross-validation and 80%/75% in testing. In validation, the model predicted progression to ophthalmopathy with approximately 71% sensitivity and 72% to 85% specificity, a median of 6.5 months before onset. TCR V-J signatures able to tell the groups apart were searched for in a discovery cohort of 95 to 100 patients, of whom around 42 had Graves' ophthalmopathy and roughly 59 had stable Graves' hyperthyroidism. An independent validation cohort of 18 to 20 hyperthyroidism patients and some 15 patients who later progressed to ophthalmopathy tested prospective prediction of ophthalmopathy. The 100 discovery patients were randomly split 7:3 into training and test sets. In more than 5 Graves' hyperthyroidism patients, the study also compared T-cell repertoires from thyroid tissue with T-cell repertoires from blood. After sampling, hyperthyroidism patients received methimazole starting at 30 mg daily, and ophthalmopathy patients received high-dose intravenous methylprednisolone. The libraries were constructed in a second round of multiplex PCR and then size-selected and purified. The libraries were sequenced on an Illumina HiSeq2000 using paired-end 100 bp reads. SOAPnuke was used to process the raw data, removing reads that contained adapters or uncalled bases, had a mean Phred below 15, or lacked an exact match to the constant primer or identifier. COPE v1.2.5 was used to merge high-quality paired reads, and clonotypes were defined as unique nucleotide sequences. Clonotypes were aligned to IMGT TRBV, TRBD and TRBJ reference segments using MiTCR v1.1. Only V-J combinations with frequency above 0.0001, covering approximately 99% of repertoires, were analysed. A TCS score was defined as the ratio of F50 (clonal expansion) to E x V (chaos), with BLOSUM62-based TCRdist applied between CDR3 peptides within each V-J. Welch's t-statistics and random forest reduced 450 to 600 V-J features to about 13, which were used in a naive Bayes classifier (R e1071). No statistical method was used to set the sample size in advance, and investigators knew the group allocation. TCR Vbeta CDR3 sequencing of 120 to 150 peripheral blood samples (under 45 ophthalmopathy, roughly 74 hyperthyroidism and roughly 17 progressor patients) is reported in the paper.

In this chain, TRBV20-1 is recombined with TRBJ1-1; D gene: possibly TRBD1, on 5 matching bases. Sequenced material: peripheral blood mononuclear cells (PBMCs), taken at new diagnosis, from a patient treated with antithyroid drugs. The sequence was obtained from a woman aged 40 to 65 with Graves disease. Donor details come from another sample of the same person, matched by shared clones. The DNA reads TGCAGTGCTAGTAAGGACATTAACACTGAAGCTTTCTTT. Translated, it gives CSASKDINTEAFF.